This T cell receptor beta chain was observed in a study of CD8 T cells in Susac syndrome. Negative isolation yielded CD4+ and CD8+ T cells, and FACS enriched TEMRA cells. Random hexamers primed reverse transcription of about 0.5 to 1 ug RNA. Multiplex PCR with immunoSEQ amplified the TCR beta CDR3 across 54 Vbeta and 13 Jbeta. MiXCR, applied by TCRdb to the immunoSEQ multiplex PCR reads, yields one record per CDR3 protein. The sample records more than 75,000 distinct CDR3 sequences, over 80% being singletons. V shed 6 bases and J shed 0 bases, with 12 bases lying between them. In germline, CDR1 is LNHDA, CDR2 SQIVND (reference sequence). CDR3 length: 15 amino acids.

The rearrangement uses TRBV19 and TRBJ1-3; no reliable D call. The sequenced sample was CD8+ T cells from PBMCs. This TCR came from a human donor in good health. The CDR3: CASSDLRASGNTIYF. CDR3 nucleotides: TGTGCCAGTAGCGACTTGAGGGCCTCTGGAAACACCATATATTTT.